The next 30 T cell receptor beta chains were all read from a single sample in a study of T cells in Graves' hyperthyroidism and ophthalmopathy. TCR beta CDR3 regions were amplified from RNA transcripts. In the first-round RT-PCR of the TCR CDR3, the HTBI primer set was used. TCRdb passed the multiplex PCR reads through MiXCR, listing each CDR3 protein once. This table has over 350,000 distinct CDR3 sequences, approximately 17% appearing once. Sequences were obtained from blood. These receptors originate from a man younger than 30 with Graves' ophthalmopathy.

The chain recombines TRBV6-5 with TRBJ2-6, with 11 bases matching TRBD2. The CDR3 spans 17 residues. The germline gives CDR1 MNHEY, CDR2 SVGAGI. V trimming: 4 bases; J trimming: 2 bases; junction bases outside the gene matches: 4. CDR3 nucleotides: TGTGCCAGCAGTTTTCTAGCGGGGGGCCCTGGGGCCAACGTCCTGACTTTC. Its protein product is CASSFLAGGPGANVLTF.

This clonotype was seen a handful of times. CDR3 DNA sequence: TGTGCCAGCAGCGTAGCAGGAGCAGGCGTCTACGAGCAGTACTTC. This gives the protein CASSVAGAGVYEQYF. The chain uses TRBV9 and TRBJ2-7; no clear D. The germline gives CDR1 SGDLS, CDR2 YYNGEE. The V end lost 0 bases, the J end lost 3 bases, and 13 bases lay between the germline ends. CDR3 length equals 15 residues.

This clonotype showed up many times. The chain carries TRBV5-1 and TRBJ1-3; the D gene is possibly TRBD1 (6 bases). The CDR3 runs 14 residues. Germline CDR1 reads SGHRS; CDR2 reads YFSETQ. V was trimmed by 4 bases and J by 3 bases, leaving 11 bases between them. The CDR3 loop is CASSPGAFGNTIYF. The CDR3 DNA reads TGCGCCAGCAGCCCGGGGGCCTTTGGAAACACCATATATTTT.

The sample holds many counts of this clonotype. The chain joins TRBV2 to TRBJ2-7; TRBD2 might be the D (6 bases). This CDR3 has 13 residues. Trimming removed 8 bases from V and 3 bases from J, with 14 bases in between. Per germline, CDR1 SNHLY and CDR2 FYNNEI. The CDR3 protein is CASGRETNYEQYF. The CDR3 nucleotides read TGTGCCAGCGGCCGGGAGACCAACTACGAGCAGTACTTC.

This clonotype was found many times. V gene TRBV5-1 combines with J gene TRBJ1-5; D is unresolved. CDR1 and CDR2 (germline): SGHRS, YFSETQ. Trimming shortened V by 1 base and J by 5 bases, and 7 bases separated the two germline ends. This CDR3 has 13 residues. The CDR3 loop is CASSLYPDQPQHF. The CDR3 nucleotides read TGCGCCAGCAGCTTGTACCCGGATCAGCCCCAGCATTTT.

CDR3: CASSYIREAEAFF. The CDR3 region has the DNA TGTGCCAGCAGTTACATACGGGAGGCTGAAGCTTTCTTT. The chain uses TRBV6-6 and TRBJ1-1; D gene unclear. The ends were cut back, 2 bases at V and 6 bases at J, with 10 bases in the middle. Germline CDR1 reads MNHNY; CDR2 reads SVGAGI (reference sequence). The CDR3 is 13 residues long.

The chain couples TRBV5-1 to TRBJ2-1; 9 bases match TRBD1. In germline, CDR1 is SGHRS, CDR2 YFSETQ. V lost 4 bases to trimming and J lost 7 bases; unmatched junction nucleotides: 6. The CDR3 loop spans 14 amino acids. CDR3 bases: TGCGCCAGCAGCCCGGGGACAGGGAAGAATGAGCAGTTCTTC. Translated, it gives CASSPGTGKNEQFF.

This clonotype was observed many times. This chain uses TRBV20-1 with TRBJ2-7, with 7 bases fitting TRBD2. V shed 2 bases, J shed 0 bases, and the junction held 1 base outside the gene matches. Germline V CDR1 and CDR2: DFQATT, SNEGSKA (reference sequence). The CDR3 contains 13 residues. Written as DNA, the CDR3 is TGCAGTGCTAGATGGGGGGGCTCCTACGAGCAGTACTTC. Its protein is CSARWGGSYEQYF.

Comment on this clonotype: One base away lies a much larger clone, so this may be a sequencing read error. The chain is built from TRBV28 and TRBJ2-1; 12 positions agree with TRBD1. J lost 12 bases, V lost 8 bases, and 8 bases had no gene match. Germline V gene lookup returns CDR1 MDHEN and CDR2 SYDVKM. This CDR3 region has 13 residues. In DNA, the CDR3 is TGTGCCAGCCTGGGGACAGGGGGCATTGGGCAGTTCTTC. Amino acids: CASLGTGGIGQFF.

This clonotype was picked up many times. The CDR3 bases are TGTGCCAGCAGCGTGCAGTCGGACACTGAAGCTTTCTTT. Translation gives CASSVQSDTEAFF. V and J are TRBV11-1 and TRBJ1-1; D not certain. Looked up from germline, CDR1 is SGHAT and CDR2 is FQDESV (reference sequence). V was trimmed by 5 bases and J by 3 bases, leaving 10 bases between them. CDR3 length: 13 residues.

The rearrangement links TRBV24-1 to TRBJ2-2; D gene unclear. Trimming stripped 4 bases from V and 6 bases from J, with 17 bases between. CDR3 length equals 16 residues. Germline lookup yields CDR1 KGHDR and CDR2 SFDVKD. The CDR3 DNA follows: TGTGCCACCAGTGACAACCTAAGTGGGTCTGCCGGGGAGCTGTTTTTT. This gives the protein CATSDNLSGSAGELFF.

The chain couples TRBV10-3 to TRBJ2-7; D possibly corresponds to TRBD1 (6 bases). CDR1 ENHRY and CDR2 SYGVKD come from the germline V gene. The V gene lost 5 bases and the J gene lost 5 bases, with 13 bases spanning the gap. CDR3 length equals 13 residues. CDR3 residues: CAISPGTRDEQYF. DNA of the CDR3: TGTGCCATCAGTCCCGGGACACGGGACGAGCAGTACTTC.

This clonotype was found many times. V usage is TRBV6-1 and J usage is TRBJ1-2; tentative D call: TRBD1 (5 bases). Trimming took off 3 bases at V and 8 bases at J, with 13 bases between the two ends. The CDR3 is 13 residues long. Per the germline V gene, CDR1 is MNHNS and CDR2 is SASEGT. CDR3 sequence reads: CASSERQGGGYTF. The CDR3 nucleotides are TGTGCCAGCAGTGAGCGGCAGGGAGGGGGCTACACCTTC.

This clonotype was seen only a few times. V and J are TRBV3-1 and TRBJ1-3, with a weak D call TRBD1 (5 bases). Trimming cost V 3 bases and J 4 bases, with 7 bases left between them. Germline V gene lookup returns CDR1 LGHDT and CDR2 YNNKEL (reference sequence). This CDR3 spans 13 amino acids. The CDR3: CASSQTAGNTIYF. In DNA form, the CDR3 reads TGTGCCAGCAGCCAGACAGCCGGAAACACCATATATTTT.

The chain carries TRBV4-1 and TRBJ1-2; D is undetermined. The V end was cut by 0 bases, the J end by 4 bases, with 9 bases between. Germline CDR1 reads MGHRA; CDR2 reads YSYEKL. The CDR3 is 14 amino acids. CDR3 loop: CASSQDGQTYGYTF. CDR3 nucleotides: TGCGCCAGCAGCCAAGATGGCCAGACCTATGGCTACACCTTC.

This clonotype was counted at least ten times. Here the CDR3 DNA reads TGTGCCAGCAGTTTACGAGGACGGGGGGTCAATCAGCCCCAGCATTTT. Protein product: CASSLRGRGVNQPQHF. This chain uses TRBV27 with TRBJ1-5, with D possibly being TRBD1 (5 bases). V lost 2 bases and J 3 bases, leaving 14 bases between the germline ends. The CDR3 extends over 16 amino acids. The germline V gene encodes CDR1 MNHEY and CDR2 SMNVEV (reference sequence).

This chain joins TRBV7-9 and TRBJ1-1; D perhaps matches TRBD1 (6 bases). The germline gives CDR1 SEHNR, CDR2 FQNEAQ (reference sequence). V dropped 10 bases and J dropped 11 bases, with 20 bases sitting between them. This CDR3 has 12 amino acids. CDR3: CATALEGGQAFF. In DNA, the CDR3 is TGTGCCACCGCCCTGGAGGGGGGCCAGGCTTTCTTT. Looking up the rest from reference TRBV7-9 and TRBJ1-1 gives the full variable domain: DTGVSQNPRHKITKRGQNVTFRCDPISEHNRLYWYRQTLGQGPEFLTYFQNEAQLEKSRLLSDRFSAERPKGSFSTLEIQRTEQGDSAMYLCATALEGGQAFFGQGTRLTVV.

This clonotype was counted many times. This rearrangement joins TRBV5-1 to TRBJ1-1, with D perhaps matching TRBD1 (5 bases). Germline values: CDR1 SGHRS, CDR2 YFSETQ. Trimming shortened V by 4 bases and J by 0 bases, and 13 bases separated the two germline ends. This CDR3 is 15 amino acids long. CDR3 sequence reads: CASSDGQNLNTEAFF. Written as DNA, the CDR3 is TGCGCCAGCAGCGACGGACAAAACTTGAACACTGAAGCTTTCTTT.

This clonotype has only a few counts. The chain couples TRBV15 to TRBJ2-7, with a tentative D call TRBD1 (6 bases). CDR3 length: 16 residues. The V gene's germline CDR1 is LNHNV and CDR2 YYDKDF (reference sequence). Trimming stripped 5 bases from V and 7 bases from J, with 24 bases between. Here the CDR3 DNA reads TGTGCCACCAGCTCGGAACAGGGCTTTCCCAAGGGGGAGCAGTACTTC. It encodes CATSSEQGFPKGEQYF.

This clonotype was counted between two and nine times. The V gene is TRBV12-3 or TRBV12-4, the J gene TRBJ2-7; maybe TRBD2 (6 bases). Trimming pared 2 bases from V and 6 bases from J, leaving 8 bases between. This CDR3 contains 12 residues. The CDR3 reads CASSLYGGEQYF. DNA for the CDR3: TGTGCCAGCAGTTTATACGGGGGCGAGCAGTACTTC.

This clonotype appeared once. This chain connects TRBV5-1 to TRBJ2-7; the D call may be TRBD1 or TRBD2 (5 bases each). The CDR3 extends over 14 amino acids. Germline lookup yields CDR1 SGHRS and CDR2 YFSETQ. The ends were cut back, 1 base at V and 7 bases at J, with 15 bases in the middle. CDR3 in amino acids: CASSLSPPEGEQYF. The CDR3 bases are TGCGCCAGCAGCTTGTCACCGCCCGAGGGGGAGCAGTACTTC.

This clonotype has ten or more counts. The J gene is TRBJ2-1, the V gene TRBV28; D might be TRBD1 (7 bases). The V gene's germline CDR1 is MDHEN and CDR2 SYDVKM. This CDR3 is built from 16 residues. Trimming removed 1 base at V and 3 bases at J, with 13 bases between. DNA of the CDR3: TGTGCCAGCAGTTTATTAGTCAGGGGGGACTACAATGAGCAGTTCTTC. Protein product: CASSLLVRGDYNEQFF.

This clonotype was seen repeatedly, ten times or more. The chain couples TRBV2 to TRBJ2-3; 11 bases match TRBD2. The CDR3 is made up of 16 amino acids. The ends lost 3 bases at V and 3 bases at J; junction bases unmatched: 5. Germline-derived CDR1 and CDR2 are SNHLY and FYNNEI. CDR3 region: CASSEILAGGTDTQYF. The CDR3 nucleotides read TGTGCCAGCAGTGAGATCCTAGCGGGGGGTACAGATACGCAGTATTTT.

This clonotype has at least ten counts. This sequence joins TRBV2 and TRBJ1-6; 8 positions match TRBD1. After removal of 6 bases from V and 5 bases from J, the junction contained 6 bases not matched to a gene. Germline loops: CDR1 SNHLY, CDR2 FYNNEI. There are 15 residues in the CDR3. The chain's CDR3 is CASRVNRGDNSPLHF. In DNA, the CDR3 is TGTGCCAGCAGGGTTAACAGGGGGGATAATTCACCCCTCCACTTT.

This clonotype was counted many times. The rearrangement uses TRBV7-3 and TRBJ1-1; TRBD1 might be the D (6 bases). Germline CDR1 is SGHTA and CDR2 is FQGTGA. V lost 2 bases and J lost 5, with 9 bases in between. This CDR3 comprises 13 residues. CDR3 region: CASSLYRETEAFF. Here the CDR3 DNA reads TGTGCCAGCAGCTTATACAGGGAGACTGAAGCTTTCTTT.

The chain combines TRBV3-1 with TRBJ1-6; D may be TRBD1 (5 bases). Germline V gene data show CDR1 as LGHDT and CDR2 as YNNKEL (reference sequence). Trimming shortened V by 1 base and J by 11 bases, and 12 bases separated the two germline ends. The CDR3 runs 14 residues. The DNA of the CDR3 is TGTGCCAGCAGCCAAGGGGCAGGGTGGCCACCCCTCCACTTT. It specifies CASSQGAGWPPLHF.

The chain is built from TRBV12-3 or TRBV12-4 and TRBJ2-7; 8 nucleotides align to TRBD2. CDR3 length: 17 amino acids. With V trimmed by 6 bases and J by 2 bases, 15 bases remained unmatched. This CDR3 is CASSHNRGGAMTYEQYF. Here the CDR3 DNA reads TGTGCCAGCAGCCATAACCGGGGGGGGGCGATGACCTACGAGCAGTACTTC.

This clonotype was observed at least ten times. The CDR3 nucleotides are TGTGCCAGCAGCCCCAAACGGGCAGGGATGGGCTACAATGAGCAGTTCTTC. Translated: CASSPKRAGMGYNEQFF. This chain joins TRBV7-3 and TRBJ2-1, with a tentative D call TRBD1 (5 bases). Germline CDR1 and CDR2: SGHTA and FQGTGA. V was shortened by 5 bases and J by 3 bases, with 20 bases between the two germline ends. The CDR3 covers 17 residues.

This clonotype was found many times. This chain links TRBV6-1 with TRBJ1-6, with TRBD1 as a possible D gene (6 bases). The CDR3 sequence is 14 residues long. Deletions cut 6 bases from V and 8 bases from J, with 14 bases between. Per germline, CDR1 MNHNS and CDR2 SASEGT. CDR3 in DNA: TGTGCCAGCAGGTCCGGGACAAGGGATTCACCCCTCCACTTT. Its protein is CASRSGTRDSPLHF.

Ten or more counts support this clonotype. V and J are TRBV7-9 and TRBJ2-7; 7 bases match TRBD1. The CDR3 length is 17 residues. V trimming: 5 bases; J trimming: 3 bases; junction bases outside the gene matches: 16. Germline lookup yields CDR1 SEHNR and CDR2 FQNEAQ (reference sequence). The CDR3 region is CASSASTKDRSFYEQYF. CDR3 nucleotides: TGTGCCAGCAGCGCAAGTACTAAGGACAGGTCGTTCTACGAGCAGTACTTC. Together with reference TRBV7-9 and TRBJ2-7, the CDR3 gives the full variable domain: DTGVSQNPRHKITKRGQNVTFRCDPISEHNRLYWYRQTLGQGPEFLTYFQNEAQLEKSRLLSDRFSAERPKGSFSTLEIQRTEQGDSAMYLCASSASTKDRSFYEQYFGPGTRLTVT.